One sample yielded the 9 T cell receptor beta chains listed below, sequenced in a study of cytomegalovirus exposure and HLA in healthy donors (dated by TCRdb to about 2017). Library preparation used the immunoSEQ multiplex PCR assay. For the multiplex PCR, a mixture combining 60 forward primers for TCR Vbeta segments and 13 reverse primers for TCR Jbeta segments was used. TCRdb holds this immuneACCESS table with in-frame rearrangements only. Some clones are missing; in checked studies, unresolved V genes explain under half, and the rest has no known cause. This sample's clone table shows 180,000 or so clones. The top ten hold 0.74% of the sample. The sequenced sample was PBMCs. Every receptor here comes from a boy younger than 18 in good health and CMV-seronegative.

The chain has TRBV14 and TRBJ2-1; no firm D call. CDR1 is SGHDN, CDR2 FVKESK, per germline. V lost 4 bases and J lost 1, with 8 bases in between. The CDR3 covers 14 residues. CDR3: CASSPGRSYNEQFF. CDR3 DNA: TGTGCCAGCAGCCCAGGAAGATCCTACAATGAGCAGTTCTTC.

This chain joins TRBV5-1 and TRBJ2-5, with D possibly being TRBD2 (5 bases). CDR1 SGHRS and CDR2 YFSETQ come from the germline V gene. This CDR3 region has 16 residues. Between the trimmed V and J ends, which lost 0 bases and 5 bases, there was a span of 17 bases. In nucleotides, the CDR3 is TGCGCCAGCAGCTTGGGGGATGCTAGCCGCGGGGAGACCCAGTACTTC. It encodes CASSLGDASRGETQYF. The entire variable domain, with the rest obtained from reference TRBV5-1 and TRBJ2-5, is as follows: KAGVTQTPRYLIKTRGQQVTLSCSPISGHRSVSWYQQTPGQGLQFLFEYFSETQRNKGNFPGRFSGRQFSNSRSEMNVSTLELGDSALYLCASSLGDASRGETQYFGPGTRLLVL.

V and J are TRBV28 and TRBJ1-2, with 7 bases matching TRBD1. V lost 4 bases to trimming and J lost 0 bases; unmatched junction nucleotides: 8. Germline CDR1 is MDHEN and CDR2 is SYDVKM. This CDR3 is built from 16 residues. The CDR3 DNA is TGTGCCAGCAGTTCCCTCCGACAGGGAGCTAACTATGGCTACACCTTC. Translation: CASSSLRQGANYGYTF.

To note about this clone: At the DNA level, this CDR3 is encoded by other sequences in the same sample as well. This chain uses TRBV5-1 with TRBJ2-7, with a weak D call TRBD1 (6 bases). CDR1 is SGHRS and CDR2 is YFSETQ in the germline V gene. This CDR3 comprises 14 residues. Between the trimmed V and J ends, which lost 0 bases and 2 bases, there was a span of 9 bases. The CDR3 region is CASSLGAGAYEQYF. The CDR3 DNA is TGCGCCAGCAGCTTGGGGGCAGGGGCCTACGAGCAGTACTTC.

CDR3 in DNA: TGTGCCAGTAGCGCACAGGGAATGAACACTGAAGCTTTCTTT. This translates into CASSAQGMNTEAFF. The J gene is TRBJ1-1, the V gene TRBV19; tentative D call: TRBD1 (6 bases). Germline V CDR1 and CDR2: LNHDA, SQIVND (reference sequence). V shed 6 bases and J shed 0 bases, with 11 bases lying between them. This CDR3 comprises 14 residues.

V is TRBV11-2 and J is TRBJ1-1; possibly TRBD1 for D (6 bases). There are 12 residues in the CDR3. The germline V gene has CDR1 SGHAT and CDR2 FQNNGV. V lost 5 bases and J 11 bases, leaving 15 bases between the germline ends. CDR3 coding DNA: TGTGCCAGCAGCCCGGTGAGGGACATGGCTTTCTTT. Its protein is CASSPVRDMAFF.

In DNA, the CDR3 is TGTGCCAGCAGCTTGATGACAATGAACACTGAAGCTTTCTTT. Protein product: CASSLMTMNTEAFF. V gene TRBV7-9 combines with J gene TRBJ1-1, with no clear D. Germline loops: CDR1 SEHNR, CDR2 FQNEAQ (reference sequence). CDR3 length: 14 residues. Trimming cost V 3 bases and J 0 bases, with 8 bases left between them. The whole variable domain, filled in from reference TRBV7-9 and TRBJ1-1, reads DTGVSQNPRHKITKRGQNVTFRCDPISEHNRLYWYRQTLGQGPEFLTYFQNEAQLEKSRLLSDRFSAERPKGSFSTLEIQRTEQGDSAMYLCASSLMTMNTEAFFGQGTRLTVV.

V and J are TRBV6-5 and TRBJ2-5; 7 bases are shared with TRBD1. The J call could be wrong; TRBJ2-7 is a better fit for the DNA end. The CDR3 spans 12 residues. The germline V gene has CDR1 MNHEY and CDR2 SVGAGI. The CDR3 region is CATPGTAYEQYF. The CDR3 DNA is TGTGCCACCCCTGGGACAGCCTACGAGCAGTACTTC.

Written as DNA, the CDR3 is TGTGCCAGTACCCCAAGGGTTGGACAGGGGGAAGGGCCCCAGCATTTT. Encoded protein: CASTPRVGQGEGPQHF. The V call is TRBV19, the J call TRBJ1-5, with TRBD1 matching 10 bases. The CDR3 totals 16 residues. Germline CDR1 and CDR2: LNHDA and SQIVND (reference sequence). V shed 7 bases, J shed 9 bases, and the junction held 15 bases outside the gene matches.